The entry below gives a single T cell receptor (beta chain) sequence along with its context. TCRdb's copy holds only in-frame clones and misses some; the assay was immunoSEQ multiplex PCR. This table holds about 250,000 clones, about 90% found once. These data come from a study of blood T cell repertoires in COVID-19. Overall study: PBMCs, B-cell-depleted T cells, or T cells were the source of the cDNA or gDNA that made up the material.

Participant age was roughly 18 to 95 years, and participants resided in 24 US areas. The receptor comes from a woman aged 30 to 39 with acute COVID-19. Sequenced input: PBMCs or T cells enriched from blood (not recorded which).

The CDR3 DNA reads as TGTGCCAGCAGTTACACCGGCCAGGGAATGAACGACGGGGAGCTGTTTTTT. This gives the protein CASSYTGQGMNDGELFF. The chain couples TRBV6-2 or TRBV6-3 to TRBJ2-2; the D gene is possibly TRBD1 (5 bases). The CDR3 has 17 residues. CDR1 MNHEY and CDR2 SVGEGT come from the germline V gene. Trimming stripped 2 bases from V and 7 bases from J, with 20 bases between.